Each of the 24 T cell receptor beta chains below was sequenced from the same sample in a study of response to subunit inactivated influenza vaccine. A single record per CDR3 protein comes from TCRdb applying MiXCR to the RT-PCR reads. Of roughly 700,000 distinct CDR3 sequences listed, around 16% are singletons. The sample in question was PBMCs from blood, obtained 11 to 12 days after vaccination. Source of these receptors: a man aged 50-59 years who received an inactivated influenza vaccine.

The chain joins TRBV20-1 to TRBJ2-1; 11 bases fit TRBD2. The V gene's germline CDR1 is DFQATT and CDR2 SNEGSKA (reference sequence). This CDR3 comprises 15 residues. With 5 bases clipped from V and 2 bases from J, the junction kept 5 bases outside the gene matches. CDR3 amino acids: CSAWGLAEAYNEQFF. CDR3 DNA: TGCAGTGCTTGGGGACTAGCGGAAGCCTACAATGAGCAGTTCTTC.

At least ten counts were recorded for this clonotype. V and J are TRBV20-1 and TRBJ2-1; 9 nucleotides align to TRBD2. CDR1 is DFQATT, CDR2 SNEGSKA, per germline (reference sequence). Trimming cost V 4 bases and J 5 bases; bases outside gene matches: 9. CDR3 length equals 15 residues. The CDR3 nucleotides are TGCAGTGCTATCCCAGCGGGGGGTCTAAACAATGAGCAGTTCTTC. Translation gives CSAIPAGGLNNEQFF.

This clonotype was seen only a few times. The chain carries TRBV20-1 and TRBJ1-5; D call uncertain. The CDR3 is 13 amino acids. Germline V lookup: CDR1 DFQATT, CDR2 SNEGSKA (reference sequence). Trimming left V 6 bases short and J 1 base short, with 10 bases between. Here the CDR3 reads CSATRTSNQPQHF. In nucleotides, the CDR3 is TGCAGTGCAACCAGGACCAGCAATCAGCCCCAGCATTTT.

This clonotype was observed many times. The chain is built from TRBV20-1 and TRBJ1-4; no clear D. Per germline, CDR1 DFQATT and CDR2 SNEGSKA (reference sequence). The length of the CDR3 is 15 residues. Trimming pared 0 bases from V and 4 bases from J, leaving 12 bases between. This CDR3 reads CSARDIAGRNEKLFF. The CDR3 nucleotides are TGCAGTGCTAGAGATATTGCGGGTCGTAATGAAAAACTGTTTTTT.

The rearrangement links TRBV29-1 to TRBJ2-4; D unclear. The CDR3 covers 13 residues. The V gene's germline CDR1 is SQVTM and CDR2 ANQGSEA. The V end was cut by 7 bases, the J end by 1 base, with 11 bases between. Written as DNA, the CDR3 is TGCAGCGACCAACCGGTTGCCAAAAACATTCAGTACTTC. It encodes CSDQPVAKNIQYF.

The rearrangement joins TRBV18 to TRBJ2-5; the D gene is possibly TRBD2 (5 bases). V lost 3 bases and J lost 4, with 9 bases in between. The CDR3 contains 13 residues. Germline lookup yields CDR1 KGHSH and CDR2 LQKENI. As DNA, the CDR3 is TGTGCCAGCTCACCGGTGGGAGTAGAGACCCAGTACTTC. It translates to CASSPVGVETQYF.

The chain employs TRBV6-2 or TRBV6-3 and TRBJ1-1, with D unclear. Between the trimmed V and J ends, which lost 5 bases and 5 bases, there was a span of 15 bases. CDR1 is MNHEY and CDR2 is SVGEGT in the germline V gene. The length of the CDR3 is 14 residues. The CDR3 protein is CASSLTEGRTEAFF. CDR3 DNA sequence: TGTGCCAGCAGTCTGACGGAGGGTAGGACTGAAGCTTTCTTT.

This clonotype was recorded at least ten times. The chain is built from TRBV12-3 or TRBV12-4 and TRBJ2-7; 7 bases fit TRBD1. This CDR3 region has 15 residues. J lost 7 bases, V lost 6 bases, and 15 bases had no gene match. The CDR3 coding sequence is TGTGCCAGCAGCGTAAGGGCCAGGGGGTCGGGGGAGCAGTACTTC. Translating it yields CASSVRARGSGEQYF.

The chain couples TRBV7-6 to TRBJ2-7, with 7 bases lining up with TRBD2. The V gene end was trimmed by 1 base and the J gene end by 4 bases; junction bases not matched to a gene: 10. In germline, CDR1 is SGHVS, CDR2 FNYEAQ. The CDR3 has 16 residues. CDR3: CASSLGMSSGYYEQYF. DNA for the CDR3: TGTGCCAGCAGCTTAGGCATGAGTAGCGGGTATTACGAGCAGTACTTC.

This clonotype was counted between two and nine times. The V call is TRBV11-2, the J call TRBJ2-1; 13 nucleotides match TRBD2. CDR3 size: 19 residues. Trimming cost V 5 bases and J 1 base; bases outside gene matches: 11. Per germline, CDR1 SGHAT and CDR2 FQNNGV. The DNA for the CDR3 is TGTGCCAGCAGCCGGACCGGGACTAGCGGGGTTTTGTCCTACAATGAGCAGTTCTTC. Protein product: CASSRTGTSGVLSYNEQFF.

This clonotype was seen only a few times. The chain employs TRBV5-1 and TRBJ2-3; the D gene is possibly TRBD2 (6 bases). V lost 4 bases, J lost 1 base, and 13 bases lay in between. The CDR3 covers 15 residues. From germline, CDR1 is SGHRS and CDR2 YFSETQ. The CDR3 bases are TGCGCCAGCAGCCCCTCTAGCGTTGGCACAGATACGCAGTATTTT. It encodes CASSPSSVGTDTQYF.

This clonotype was seen a few times. The chain has TRBV20-1 and TRBJ2-7; D call uncertain. Germline CDR1 DFQATT, CDR2 SNEGSKA (reference sequence). V was shortened by 0 bases and J by 5 bases, with 8 bases between the two germline ends. The CDR3 length is 12 residues. CDR3 coding DNA: TGCAGTGCTAGAGATGCCCGAAACGAGCAGTACTTC. The encoded protein is CSARDARNEQYF.

The chain recombines TRBV7-2 with TRBJ2-2; D possibly corresponds to TRBD2 (7 bases). Trimming left V 2 bases short and J 4 bases short, with 14 bases between. CDR1 and CDR2 (germline): SGHTA, FQGNSA. CDR3 length: 16 amino acids. The CDR3, as DNA: TGTGCCAGCAGCTTAAGCGGCGGGGGCCCCACCGGGGAGCTGTTTTTT. Its translation is CASSLSGGGPTGELFF.

The J gene is TRBJ2-7, the V gene TRBV20-1; TRBD2 agrees at 7 bases. The CDR3 has 14 residues. V lost 6 bases and J lost 3; bases outside the gene matches: 11. The germline V gene has CDR1 DFQATT and CDR2 SNEGSKA (reference sequence). The CDR3: CSAVKNGGGYEQYF. The CDR3 DNA sequence: TGCAGTGCCGTAAAGAATGGGGGGGGCTACGAGCAGTACTTC.

This rearrangement joins TRBV4-3 to TRBJ2-1; maybe TRBD2 (6 bases). Germline values: CDR1 LGHNA, CDR2 YSLEER. CDR3 length: 15 amino acids. The V and J ends lost 4 bases and 3 bases respectively, with 13 bases between them. For the CDR3, the DNA is TGCGCCAGCAGCCGCGACACTAGCAGCTACAATGAGCAGTTCTTC. This codes for CASSRDTSSYNEQFF.

The rearrangement links TRBV28 to TRBJ2-7; either TRBD1 or TRBD2 may fit D (5 bases each). With 6 bases removed from V and 3 bases from J, the gap between germline ends came to 15 bases. The CDR3 spans 14 residues. From germline, CDR1 is MDHEN and CDR2 SYDVKM. CDR3: CASRPGDGFYEQYF. The CDR3 nucleotides are TGTGCCAGCAGGCCCGGGGACGGATTCTACGAGCAGTACTTC. The entire variable domain, with the rest obtained from reference TRBV28 and TRBJ2-7, is as follows: DVKVTQSSRYLVKRTGEKVFLECVQDMDHENMFWYRQDPGLGLRLIYFSYDVKMKEKGDIPEGYSVSREKKERFSLILESASTNQTSMYLCASRPGDGFYEQYFGPGTRLTVT.

This clonotype came up a few times. The J gene is TRBJ2-7, the V gene TRBV5-1, with D hard to call. Trimming stripped 1 base from V and 3 bases from J, with 11 bases between. In germline, CDR1 is SGHRS, CDR2 YFSETQ. The CDR3 length is 14 residues. CDR3 region: CASSLTAEVYEQYF. The CDR3 DNA reads as TGCGCCAGCAGCTTGACCGCTGAGGTCTACGAGCAGTACTTC.

The V gene is TRBV3-1, the J gene TRBJ1-1; no definite D call. Deletions cut 4 bases from V and 1 base from J, with 7 bases between. Germline CDR1 LGHDT, CDR2 YNNKEL (reference sequence). The CDR3 has 13 residues. CDR3 sequence (DNA): TGTGCCAGCAGCCCACATGGGAACACTGAAGCTTTCTTT. Translation gives CASSPHGNTEAFF.

The V call is TRBV7-2, the J call TRBJ1-6, with a possible D match to TRBD1 (5 bases). The germline V gene has CDR1 SGHTA and CDR2 FQGNSA. V gave up 3 bases and J gave up 1 base, with 10 bases separating them. The CDR3 sequence is 16 residues long. Here the CDR3 DNA reads TGTGCCAGCAGCTTGCGTGGGGGATCCTATAATTCACCCCTCCACTTT. Translation: CASSLRGGSYNSPLHF. Using reference TRBV7-2 and TRBJ1-6 for the parts outside the CDR3, the full variable domain is GAGVSQSPSNKVTEKGKDVELRCDPISGHTALYWYRQSLGQGLEFLIYFQGNSAPDKSGLPSDRFSAERTGGSVSTLTIQRTQQEDSAVYLCASSLRGGSYNSPLHFGNGTRLTVT.

The V call is TRBV3-1, the J call TRBJ1-4, with D uncertain. Germline CDR1 and CDR2: LGHDT and YNNKEL (reference sequence). The CDR3 extends over 15 amino acids. Trimming shortened V by 1 base and J by 7 bases, and 13 bases separated the two germline ends. The CDR3 coding sequence is TGTGCCAGCAGCCAAGTACAGATAGAAGGTGAAAAACTGTTTTTT. Its translation is CASSQVQIEGEKLFF. Using reference TRBV3-1 and TRBJ1-4 for the parts outside the CDR3, the full variable domain is DTAVSQTPKYLVTQMGNDKSIKCEQNLGHDTMYWYKQDSKKFLKIMFSYNNKELIINETVPNRFSPKSPDKAHLNLHINSLELGDSAVYFCASSQVQIEGEKLFFGSGTQLSVL.

This clonotype was seen a handful of times. The chain links TRBV20-1 to TRBJ2-7; D is unclear. CDR1 is DFQATT and CDR2 is SNEGSKA in the germline V gene (reference sequence). V was pared by 3 bases and J by 7 bases, with 10 bases between. This CDR3 comprises 11 residues. The CDR3 nucleotides read TGCAGTGCTAGTGGAGTCAGAGAGCAGTACTTC. Residues: CSASGVREQYF.

The chain joins TRBV28 to TRBJ1-2; 9 nucleotides line up with TRBD1. Trimming took 7 bases from V and 2 from J; bases not matched to a gene: 8. The germline CDR1 and CDR2 sequences are MDHEN and SYDVKM. CDR3 length: 15 residues. CDR3 nucleotide sequence: TGTGCCAGCAATAGTGGGGGACAGGGCAACTATGGCTACACCTTC. As protein: CASNSGGQGNYGYTF.

The chain carries TRBV6-5 and TRBJ2-1, with 7 positions matching TRBD1. Per germline, CDR1 MNHEY and CDR2 SVGAGI. The CDR3 totals 15 residues. With V trimmed by 6 bases and J by 3 bases, 8 bases remained unmatched. The CDR3 sequence: CASSYGTVDYNEQFF. CDR3 DNA sequence: TGTGCCAGCAGCTACGGGACAGTAGACTACAATGAGCAGTTCTTC.

V usage is TRBV20-1 and J usage is TRBJ1-5; TRBD1 agrees at 9 bases. V gave up 5 bases and J gave up 2 bases; unmatched junction bases: 4. Germline CDR1 and CDR2: DFQATT and SNEGSKA (reference sequence). The CDR3 runs 14 residues. CDR3 loop: CSAGRQGGNQPQHF. DNA of the CDR3: TGCAGTGCTGGCCGACAGGGGGGCAATCAGCCCCAGCATTTT.